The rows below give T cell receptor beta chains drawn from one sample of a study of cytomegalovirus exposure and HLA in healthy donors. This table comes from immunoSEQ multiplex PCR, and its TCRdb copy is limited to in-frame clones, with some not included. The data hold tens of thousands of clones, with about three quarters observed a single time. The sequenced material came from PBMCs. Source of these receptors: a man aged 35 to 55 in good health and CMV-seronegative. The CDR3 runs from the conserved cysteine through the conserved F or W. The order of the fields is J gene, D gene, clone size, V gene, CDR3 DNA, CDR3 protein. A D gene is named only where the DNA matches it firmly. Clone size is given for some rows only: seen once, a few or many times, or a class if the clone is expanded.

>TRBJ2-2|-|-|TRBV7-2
TGTGCCAGCAGCTTAACGAGACTCGGGGAGCTGTTTTTT
CASSLTRLGELFF
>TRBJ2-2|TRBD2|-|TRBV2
TGTGCCAGCAGCGGTCTAGCGGGGTCCGGGGAGCTGTTTTTT
CASSGLAGSGELFF
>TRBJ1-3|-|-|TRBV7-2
TGTGCCAGCAGCCCCGTGAACACCATATATTTT
CASSPVNTIYF
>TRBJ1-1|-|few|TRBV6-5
TGTGCCAGCAGTTACTCGAGGAGGAACACTGAAGCTTTCTTT
CASSYSRRNTEAFF
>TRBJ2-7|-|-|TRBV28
TGTGCCAGCAAGACCACAGGGAGGGCCTACGAGCAGTACTTC
CASKTTGRAYEQYF
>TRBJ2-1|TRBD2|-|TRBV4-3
TGCGCCAGCAGCCAAGGAGCGCTAGCGGGAGGGCCGGGCTCCTACAATGAGCAGTTCTTC
CASSQGALAGGPGSYNEQFF
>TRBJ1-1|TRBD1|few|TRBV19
TGTGCCAGTAGTTGGGACAGGGTTACTGAAGCTTTCTTT
CASSWDRVTEAFF
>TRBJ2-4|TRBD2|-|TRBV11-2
TGTGCCAGCAGCCCTATCGTTAGCGGGAGGAACATTCAGTACTTC
CASSPIVSGRNIQYF
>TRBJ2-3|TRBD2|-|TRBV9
TGTGCCAGCAGCGTAGGTTCTAGCGGGAGATCGGATACGCAGTATTTT
CASSVGSSGRSDTQYF
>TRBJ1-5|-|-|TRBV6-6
TGTGCCAGCAGTTACAAGGGGAACCAGCATTTT
CASSYKGNQHF
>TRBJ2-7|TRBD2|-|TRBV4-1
TGCGCCAGCAGCCAACTTCCGGGACTAGCGGGAGCCGAGCAGTACTTC
CASSQLPGLAGAEQYF
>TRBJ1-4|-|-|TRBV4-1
TGCGCCAGCAGCCAAGATCCGGCAGCGCATGAAAAACTGTTTTTT
CASSQDPAAHEKLFF
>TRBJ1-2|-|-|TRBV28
TGTGCCAGCATCGAGGGAGGGGGTGTTTACACCTTC
CASIEGGGVYTF
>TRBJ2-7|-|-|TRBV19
TGTGCCACCTCCGGGGGTAGCGGCTACGAGCAGTACTTC
CATSGGSGYEQYF
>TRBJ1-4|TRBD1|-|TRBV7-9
TGTGCCAGCAGCTCGCCCCGGGACAGGGTCCATGAAAAACTGTTTTTT
CASSSPRDRVHEKLFF
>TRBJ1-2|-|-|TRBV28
TGTGCCAGCAGTCTGGGAGGTCCATATGGCTACACCTTC
CASSLGGPYGYTF
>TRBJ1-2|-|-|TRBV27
TGTGCCAGCAGTTTCGCCCAAACTTATGGCTACACCTTC
CASSFAQTYGYTF
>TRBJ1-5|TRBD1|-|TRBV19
TGTGCCAGTAGCCTGACAGGGACAGGCCAGCCCCAGCATTTT
CASSLTGTGQPQHF
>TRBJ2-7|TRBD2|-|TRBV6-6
TGTGCCAGCAGGCCCGGGACTACCTCCTACGAGCAGTACTTC
CASRPGTTSYEQYF
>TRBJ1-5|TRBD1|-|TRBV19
TGTGCCAGTAGTACGCTGACAGGGGGCAATCGGCCCCAGCATTTT
CASSTLTGGNRPQHF
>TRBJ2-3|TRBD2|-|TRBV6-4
TGTGCCAGCAGTGACACTAGCGGGGCCACAGATACGCAGTATTTT
CASSDTSGATDTQYF
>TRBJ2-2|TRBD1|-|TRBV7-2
TGTGCCAGCAGCAGGACAGGGGACACCGGGGAGCTGTTTTTT
CASSRTGDTGELFF
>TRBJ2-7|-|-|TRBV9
TGCGCCAGCAGCGTAGTGTCAGGGGACGAGCAGTACTTC
CASSVVSGDEQYF
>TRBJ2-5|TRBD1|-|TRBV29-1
TGCAGCGTCCGGGACAGGTACCAAGAGACCCAGTACTTC
CSVRDRYQETQYF
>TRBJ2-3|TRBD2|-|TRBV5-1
TGCGCCAGCAGCTTGACCCAGCGGGACACAGATACGCAGTATTTT
CASSLTQRDTDTQYF
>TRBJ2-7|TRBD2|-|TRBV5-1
TGCGCCAGCAGCATTGGACTAGCGGGTACCCACATCCTCTACGAGCAGTACTTC
CASSIGLAGTHILYEQYF
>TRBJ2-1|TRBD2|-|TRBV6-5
TGTGCCAGCAGTTTGGTAGCGGGGGAATACAATGAGCAGTTCTTC
CASSLVAGEYNEQFF
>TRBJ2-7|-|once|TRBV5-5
TGTGCCAGCAGCTTGGCCATTGGAGGACCCTACGAGCAGTACTTC
CASSLAIGGPYEQYF
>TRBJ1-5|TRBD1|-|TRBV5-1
TGCGCCAGCAGCCCGGGACAGGGCAATCAGCCCCAGCATTTT
CASSPGQGNQPQHF
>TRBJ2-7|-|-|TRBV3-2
TGTGCCAGCACCCGATTTCGGTCCTTC
CASTRFRSF
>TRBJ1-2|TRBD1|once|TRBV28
TGTGCCAGCAGTTCAGGGGGCCGGGGCTACACCTTC
CASSSGGRGYTF
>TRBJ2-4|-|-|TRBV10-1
TGCGCCAAAGCGGATCCGGCCGAGAGCGAAAACATTCAGTACTTC
CAKADPAESENIQYF
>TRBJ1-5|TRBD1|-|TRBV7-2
TGTGCCAGCAGTCCGGGACAGGGGTGGCAGCCCCAGCATTTT
CASSPGQGWQPQHF
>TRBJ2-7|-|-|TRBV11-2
TGTGCCAGCAGCTTAGAAACAGGGAAATACGAGCAGTACTTC
CASSLETGKYEQYF
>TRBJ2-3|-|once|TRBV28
TGTGCCAGCAGAACGGCGGACTTTGACACAGATACGCAGTATTTT
CASRTADFDTDTQYF
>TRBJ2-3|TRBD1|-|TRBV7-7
TGTGCTAGCAGCTTAGTTATGGGGGACAGTACGCAGTATTTT
CASSLVMGDSTQYF
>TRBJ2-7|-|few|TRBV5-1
TGCGCCAGCAGACTCAGCAGGGTGGCAGGGTGGGGCTCCGAGCAGTACTTC
CASRLSRVAGWGSEQYF
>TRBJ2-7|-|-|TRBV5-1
TGCGCCAGCAGCCAGACAGCCTACGAGCAGTACTTC
CASSQTAYEQYF
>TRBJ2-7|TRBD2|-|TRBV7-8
TGTGCCAGCAGCTTAGCTTCGACTAGCGGGAGATCAGCCTACGAGCAGTACTTC
CASSLASTSGRSAYEQYF
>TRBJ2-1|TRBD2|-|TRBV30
TGTGCCTGGAGTCGTCCTAGCGGTTTGTACAATGAGCAGTTCTTC
CAWSRPSGLYNEQFF
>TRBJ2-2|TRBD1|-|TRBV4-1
TGCGCCAGCAGCCAACGACAGGGGTTCAGTACCGGGGAGCTGTTTTTT
CASSQRQGFSTGELFF
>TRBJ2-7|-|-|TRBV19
TGTGCCAGTAGTATGGATGGGAGCGGATCCTACGAGCAGTACTTC
CASSMDGSGSYEQYF
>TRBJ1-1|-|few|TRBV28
TGTGCCAGCAGTTTCAGGGGAGAGGGGGCTTTCTTT
CASSFRGEGAFF
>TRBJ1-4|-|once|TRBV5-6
TGTGCCAGCAGCTTGGTAGCTCAGGAAAAACTGTTTTTT
CASSLVAQEKLFF
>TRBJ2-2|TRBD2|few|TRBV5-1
TGCGCCAGCAGCCTACCGACTAGCGCAAACACCGGGGAGCTGTTTTTT
CASSLPTSANTGELFF
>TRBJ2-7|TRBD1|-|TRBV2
TGTGCCAGCAGCAACACCGGGACAGGGAAAGGGGGCGAGCAGTACTTC
CASSNTGTGKGGEQYF
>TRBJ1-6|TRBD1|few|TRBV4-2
TGTGCCAGCAGCCTAGGACAGGGGAACTCACCCCTCCACTTT
CASSLGQGNSPLHF
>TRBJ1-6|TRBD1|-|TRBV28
TGTGCCAGCAGTCCACGGACAGGGGGCGCCTCCGAGTTGCCGTGGTCCTATAATTCACCCCTCCACTTT
CASSPRTGGASELPWSYNSPLHF
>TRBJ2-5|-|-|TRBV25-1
TGTGCCATCCCCGAGGGGGTCCATTTGTACTTC
CAIPEGVHLYF
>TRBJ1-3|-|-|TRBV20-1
TGCAGTGCTAGGTTCGGAGAAGCGGAATATTTT
CSARFGEAEYF
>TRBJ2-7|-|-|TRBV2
TGTGCCAGCAGTGGGAGGGAGGTACCCTACGAGCAGTACTTC
CASSGREVPYEQYF
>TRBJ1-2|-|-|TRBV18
TGTGCCAGCTCACCTACTAGGTTCAGCCCTAACTATGGCTACACCTTC
CASSPTRFSPNYGYTF
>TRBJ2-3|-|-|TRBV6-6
TGTGCCAGCAGCCCTAGACGGTTAACAGATACGCAGTATTTT
CASSPRRLTDTQYF
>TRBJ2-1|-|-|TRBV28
TGTGCCAGCAGTCCGTACAATGAGCAGTTCTTC
CASSPYNEQFF
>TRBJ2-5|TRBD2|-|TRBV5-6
TGTGCCAGCAGCTGGGGGACTAGCGTGGAGACCCAGTACTTC
CASSWGTSVETQYF
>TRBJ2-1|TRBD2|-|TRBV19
TGTGCCAGTAGTCAGACTAGCGGGAGGCTCTTCAATGAGCAGTTCTTC
CASSQTSGRLFNEQFF
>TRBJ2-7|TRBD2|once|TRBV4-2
TGTGCCAGCAGCCAAGATTCGGCCGCTAGCGGGAGAGGCGGTTACGAGCAGTACTTC
CASSQDSAASGRGGYEQYF
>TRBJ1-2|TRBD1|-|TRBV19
TGTGCCAGTAGAAGGGACAGGGGGAACTATGGCTACACCTTC
CASRRDRGNYGYTF
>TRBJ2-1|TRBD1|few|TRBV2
TGTGCCAGCAGTGCGACAGGGGGAAAGGAGCAGTTCTTC
CASSATGGKEQFF
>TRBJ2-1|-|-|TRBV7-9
TGTGCCAGCAGCTTCACCCCCCTAGCGTTTAGCTCCTACAATGAGCAGTTCTTC
CASSFTPLAFSSYNEQFF